The 19 T cell receptor beta chains below all came from one sample that was sequenced in a study of blood T cell repertoires in COVID-19. Clones were read by immunoSEQ multiplex PCR, and TCRdb kept only the in-frame ones, dropping some. In the table there are approximately 120,000 clones, about 80% of which are singletons. The sample taken for sequencing was peripheral blood. Receptors were obtained from a woman between 50 and 59 years old with acute or convalescent COVID-19.

The chain joins TRBV2 to TRBJ2-7, with 7 nucleotides matching TRBD2. With 7 bases clipped from V and 0 bases from J, the junction kept 12 bases outside the gene matches. From germline, CDR1 is SNHLY and CDR2 FYNNEI. The CDR3 is made up of 16 amino acids. CDR3: CASTASGRLISYEQYF. The CDR3 DNA reads as TGTGCCAGCACGGCTAGCGGAAGGCTAATCTCCTACGAGCAGTACTTC.

As concerns this clone: The junction does not match germline at one end; this may be a read error. The rearrangement links TRBV7-7 to TRBJ2-1; 8 nucleotides align to TRBD2. The CDR3 spans 17 residues. Germline V gives CDR1 SSHAT, CDR2 FNYEAQ (reference sequence). The CDR3 is CASSLAPGGAAYNEQFF. Here the CDR3 DNA reads TGTGCTAGCAGCTTAGCGCCGGGGGGGGCCGCCTACAATGAGCAGTTCTTC.

The V and J genes are TRBV10-3 and TRBJ2-2; D possibly corresponds to TRBD1 (5 bases). CDR3 length equals 13 residues. V was pared by 4 bases and J by 6 bases, with 9 bases between. Germline CDR1 ENHRY, CDR2 SYGVKD. The CDR3 DNA reads as TGTGCCATCAGTGGCGCGACAGCCGGGGAGCTGTTTTTT. Protein: CAISGATAGELFF.

The CDR3 spells CASSPGQPQETQYF. CDR3 bases: TGTGCCAGCTCACCGGGACAGCCTCAAGAGACCCAGTACTTC. The chain couples TRBV18 to TRBJ2-5; 7 nucleotides line up with TRBD1. Germline V lookup: CDR1 KGHSH, CDR2 LQKENI. After removal of 3 bases from V and 2 bases from J, the junction contained 3 bases not matched to a gene. This CDR3 region has 14 residues.

This sequence joins TRBV5-1 and TRBJ1-5; unclear D gene. V was cut by 0 bases and J by 4 bases, with 14 bases left in between. Germline values: CDR1 SGHRS, CDR2 YFSETQ. The CDR3 contains 16 residues. The DNA for the CDR3 is TGCGCCAGCAGCTTGGGGGAGGGAGTGGGAAATCAGCCCCAGCATTTT. As protein: CASSLGEGVGNQPQHF. Full variable domain (rest looked up from reference TRBV5-1 and TRBJ1-5): KAGVTQTPRYLIKTRGQQVTLSCSPISGHRSVSWYQQTPGQGLQFLFEYFSETQRNKGNFPGRFSGRQFSNSRSEMNVSTLELGDSALYLCASSLGEGVGNQPQHFGDGTRLSIL.

The count of this clone is one. The chain combines TRBV6-5 with TRBJ2-5, with TRBD2 matching 7 bases. This CDR3 spans 14 amino acids. V lost 5 bases, J lost 7 bases, and 10 bases stayed unmatched. CDR1 is MNHEY and CDR2 is SVGAGI in the germline V gene. CDR3 bases: TGTGCCAGCAGTACTGGAGCGCGCGGGGGGACCCAGTACTTC. Translated: CASSTGARGGTQYF.

The DNA for the CDR3 is TGTGCCAGCAGCGTAGGGGAGGGGCGAGTACAGTTCTTC. This sequence encodes CASSVGEGRVQFF. This sequence joins TRBV5-4 and TRBJ2-1; 7 bases match TRBD2. CDR1 and CDR2 (germline): SGHNT, YYREEE (reference sequence). The CDR3 is 13 amino acids. With 4 bases clipped from V and 13 bases from J, the junction kept 11 bases outside the gene matches.

The V gene is TRBV19, the J gene TRBJ2-3; 11 bases fit TRBD2. The CDR3 sequence is 15 residues long. Germline CDR1 LNHDA, CDR2 SQIVND (reference sequence). V was pared by 5 bases and J by 2 bases, with 3 bases of the junction left unmatched. The CDR3 loop is CASSLTSGATDTQYF. DNA for the CDR3: TGTGCCAGTAGTTTGACTAGCGGGGCCACAGATACGCAGTATTTT. The complete variable domain, with remaining parts taken from reference TRBV19 and TRBJ2-3, reads DGGITQSPKYLFRKEGQNVTLSCEQNLNHDAMYWYRQDPGQGLRLIYYSQIVNDFQKGDIAEGYSVSREKKESFPLTVTSAQKNPTAFYLCASSLTSGATDTQYFGPGTRLTVL.

The chain's CDR3 is CASSSTGANQPQHF. CDR3 DNA: TGTGCCAGCAGCTCGACAGGGGCAAATCAGCCCCAGCATTTT. V is TRBV5-5 and J is TRBJ1-5; 8 bases are shared with TRBD1. With 3 bases clipped from V and 4 bases from J, the junction kept 3 bases outside the gene matches. This CDR3 has 14 residues. CDR1 and CDR2 from the germline V gene are SGHKS and YYEKEE (reference sequence).

The chain joins TRBV5-1 to TRBJ1-1, with a possible D match to TRBD1 (6 bases). The germline CDR1 and CDR2 sequences are SGHRS and YFSETQ. This CDR3 comprises 15 residues. V was pared by 4 bases and J by 0 bases, with 13 bases between. CDR3 sequence: CASSKTGFMNTEAFF. DNA for the CDR3: TGCGCCAGCAGCAAGACAGGTTTTATGAACACTGAAGCTTTCTTT.

This clone was counted between two and nine times. The chain is built from TRBV11-2 and TRBJ2-7; 13 bases are a match to TRBD2. The CDR3 length is 15 residues. V lost 5 bases, J lost 3 bases, and 4 bases stayed unmatched. The germline V gene has CDR1 SGHAT and CDR2 FQNNGV. In DNA form, the CDR3 reads TGTGCCAGCAGCCCGGGACTAGCGGGAATCTACGAGCAGTACTTC. It encodes CASSPGLAGIYEQYF.

This chain connects TRBV29-1 to TRBJ1-2, with 8 bases identical to TRBD1. The junction had 8 bases not matched to a gene; V was cut back by 6 bases and J by 5 bases. The germline V gene encodes CDR1 SQVTM and CDR2 ANQGSEA. The CDR3 has 13 residues. CDR3 in amino acids: CSVQGAPLYGYTF. In DNA, the CDR3 is TGCAGCGTCCAGGGGGCCCCCCTTTATGGCTACACCTTC.

This clone was picked up one time. This rearrangement joins TRBV19 to TRBJ1-1, with D possibly being TRBD1 (6 bases). The CDR3 is made up of 12 amino acids. Germline CDR1 reads LNHDA; CDR2 reads SQIVND (reference sequence). The V end lost 3 bases, the J end lost 10 bases, and 12 bases lay between the germline ends. DNA for the CDR3: TGTGCCAGTAGTATCCAGGGGTCGGGAGCTTTCTTT. The encoded protein is CASSIQGSGAFF.

A note on this clone: The junction shows a germline mismatch at one end, possibly a read error. CDR3 DNA: TGTGCCAGCAGCCCCGTAGGGGGACGACAGGCTGGGAACACCATATATTTT. As protein: CASSPVGGRQAGNTIYF. The V call is TRBV7-9, the J call TRBJ1-3; perhaps TRBD1 as D (6 bases). The CDR3 loop spans 17 amino acids. Germline-derived CDR1 and CDR2 are SEHNR and FQNEAQ (reference sequence).

The chain has TRBV7-3 and TRBJ1-6; D gene uncertain. Trimming removed 5 bases from V and 8 bases from J, with 10 bases in between. The CDR3 spans 13 residues. The germline gives CDR1 SGHTA, CDR2 FQGTGA. Here the CDR3 DNA reads TGTGCCAGCAGCCCCCGGGAAGATTCACCCCTCCACTTT. As protein: CASSPREDSPLHF.

This chain links TRBV5-4 with TRBJ2-7; tentatively, D is TRBD1 (6 bases). The V gene lost 0 bases and the J gene lost 4 bases, with 11 bases spanning the gap. The CDR3 loop spans 14 amino acids. Germline-derived CDR1 and CDR2 are SGHNT and YYREEE (reference sequence). The CDR3 coding sequence is TGTGCCAGCAGCTTGGACGTCAGGGGTTACGAGCAGTACTTC. Amino acid sequence: CASSLDVRGYEQYF.

This clone was detected only a few times. This chain connects TRBV9 to TRBJ1-6; 7 bases match TRBD1. The V segment lost 1 base and the J segment 10 bases; nucleotides outside the gene matches: 5. The CDR3 spans 14 residues. In germline, CDR1 is SGDLS, CDR2 YYNGEE. CDR3 sequence reads: CASSVRDSGSPLHF. The CDR3 region has the DNA TGTGCCAGCAGCGTACGGGACAGCGGGTCACCCCTCCACTTT.

This chain joins TRBV18 and TRBJ1-2, with 7 bases that match TRBD1. This CDR3 is 15 amino acids long. Looked up from germline, CDR1 is KGHSH and CDR2 is LQKENI. V shed 6 bases and J 1 base; nucleotides not matched to a gene: 8. The CDR3 nucleotides read TGTGCCAGCTCCCCAACAAGGGACAGTAACTATGGCTACACCTTC. Its protein product is CASSPTRDSNYGYTF. Combining the CDR3 with reference TRBV18 and TRBJ1-2 gives the whole variable domain NAGVMQNPRHLVRRRGQEARLRCSPMKGHSHVYWYRQLPEEGLKFMVYLQKENIIDESGMPKERFSAEFPKEGPSILRIQQVVRGDSAAYFCASSPTRDSNYGYTFGSGTRLTVV.

The rearrangement links TRBV28 to TRBJ1-5, with D perhaps TRBD1 (6 bases). CDR1 and CDR2 from the germline V gene are MDHEN and SYDVKM. With 1 base removed from V and 6 bases from J, the gap between germline ends came to 28 bases. This CDR3 comprises 20 residues. CDR3 sequence (DNA): TGTGCCAGCAGTTTATATTTGGGACAATTGGGAGGGCACTCGGGTCAGCCCCAGCATTTT. Translated: CASSLYLGQLGGHSGQPQHF.